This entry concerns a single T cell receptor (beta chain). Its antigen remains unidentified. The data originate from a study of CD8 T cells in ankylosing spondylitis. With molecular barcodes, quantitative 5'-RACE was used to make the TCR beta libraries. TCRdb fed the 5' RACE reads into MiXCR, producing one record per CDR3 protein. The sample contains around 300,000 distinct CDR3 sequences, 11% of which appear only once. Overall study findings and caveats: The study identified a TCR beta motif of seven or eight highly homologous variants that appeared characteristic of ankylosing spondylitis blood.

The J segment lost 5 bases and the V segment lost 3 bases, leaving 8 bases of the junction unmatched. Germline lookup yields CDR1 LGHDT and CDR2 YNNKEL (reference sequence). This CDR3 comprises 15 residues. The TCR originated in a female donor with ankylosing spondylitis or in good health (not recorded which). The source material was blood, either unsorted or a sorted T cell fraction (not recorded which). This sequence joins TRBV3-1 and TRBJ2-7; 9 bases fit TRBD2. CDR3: CASSQTGTSRNEQYF. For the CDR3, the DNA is TGTGCCAGCAGCCAGACTGGGACTAGCCGTAACGAGCAGTACTTC.